This is a list of T cell receptor beta chains from one sample in a study of graft-versus-host responses after intestinal transplantation. Clones were read by immunoSEQ multiplex PCR, and TCRdb kept only the in-frame ones, dropping some. The sample includes tens of thousands of clones, roughly 89% of them seen just once. Their recognized antigens are unknown. Specimen: unstimulated CD8+ T cells sorted from spleen or lymph node cells, collected before transplant. The origin of the receptors is a human donor who was the organ donor for an intestinal transplant. Both conserved end residues are part of each CDR3. Each record gives: clone size, J gene, V gene, D gene, CDR3 protein, CDR3 DNA. D genes are given only for firm matches. Size is omitted from some rows. Given values are once, few, many or a class for expanded clones.

>-|TRBJ1-5|TRBV7-9|-
CASSLERPINQPQHF
TGTGCCAGCAGCTTAGAGCGACCTATCAATCAGCCCCAGCATTTT
>-|TRBJ2-1|TRBV7-9|TRBD1
CASSLRQGKYNEQFF
TGTGCCAGCAGCCTACGACAGGGTAAATACAATGAGCAGTTCTTC
>-|TRBJ2-3|TRBV13|-
CASSGQHLRDTQYF
TGTGCCAGCAGCGGACAGCACTTACGAGATACGCAGTATTTT
>-|TRBJ2-1|TRBV28|TRBD2
CASSSPYSGENYNEQFF
TGTGCCAGCAGTTCCCCCTATAGCGGGGAGAACTACAATGAGCAGTTCTTC
>-|TRBJ1-1|TRBV9|-
CASSREVNTEAFF
TGTGCCAGTAGCAGAGAGGTGAACACTGAAGCTTTCTTT
>-|TRBJ2-1|TRBV28|-
CASTQGAGVEQFF
TGTGCCAGCACCCAGGGGGCGGGGGTGGAGCAGTTCTTC
>-|TRBJ1-4|TRBV4-1|-
CASSQDWGGDKANEKLFF
TGCGCCAGCAGCCAAGATTGGGGGGGGGATAAGGCTAATGAAAAACTGTTTTTT
>-|TRBJ2-2|TRBV25-1|-
CASSGLSGELFF
TGTGCCAGCAGTGGGCTCAGCGGGGAGCTGTTTTTT
>-|TRBJ2-2|TRBV6-1|TRBD2
CASSEFPSGGRGTGELFF
TGTGCCAGCAGTGAATTCCCCAGCGGGGGGCGTGGCACCGGGGAGCTGTTTTTT
>-|TRBJ1-5|TRBV19|-
CASTAVSAGEQPQHF
TGTGCCAGTACCGCAGTTTCTGCAGGGGAACAGCCCCAGCATTTT
>-|TRBJ2-2|TRBV15|-
CATGGEGTKNTGELFF
TGTGCCACCGGAGGGGAGGGGACAAAGAACACCGGGGAGCTGTTTTTT
>once|TRBJ1-1|TRBV9|-
CASSVEQSTEAFF
TGTGCCAGCAGCGTAGAGCAATCCACTGAAGCTTTCTTT
>-|TRBJ1-1|TRBV15|TRBD1
CATSRDFRDRGFGTEAFF
TGTGCCACCAGCAGAGATTTCCGGGACAGGGGATTCGGCACTGAAGCTTTCTTT
>-|TRBJ1-2|TRBV4-3|-
CASSPNRVQGSYGYTF
TGCGCCAGCAGCCCCAACCGGGTCCAGGGATCGTATGGCTACACCTTC
>-|TRBJ1-1|TRBV28|-
CGSLRNTEAFF
TGTGGCTCCCTAAGGAACACTGAAGCTTTCTTT
>-|TRBJ1-1|TRBV5-4|-
CASSLPGIGTEAFF
TGTGCCAGCAGCTTGCCGGGGATAGGCACTGAAGCTTTCTTT